These 15 T cell receptor beta chains came from one sample sequenced in a study of T cells after yellow fever vaccination. MiXCR, run by TCRdb on the 5' RACE reads, gives a single entry per CDR3 protein. The top ten clones hold around 3.4% of a sample with 280,000 or so distinct CDR3 sequences, around 10% of them seen once. The specimen was CD4+ T cells sorted from PBMCs, collected 5 days after the yellow fever booster vaccination. The receptors stem from a man between 18 and 35 years old who received the YFV17D yellow fever vaccine.

The chain recombines TRBV5-4 with TRBJ2-3; 12 positions agree with TRBD2. The CDR3 runs 16 residues. Germline lookup yields CDR1 SGHNT and CDR2 YYREEE (reference sequence). V lost 3 bases, J lost 2 bases, and 4 bases stayed unmatched. The CDR3: CASSSRTSGDTDTQYF. CDR3 DNA: TGTGCCAGCAGCTCCCGGACTAGCGGGGACACAGATACGCAGTATTTT.

This clonotype was detected only a few times. The chain is built from TRBV7-2 and TRBJ1-5, with a tentative D call TRBD1 (5 bases). CDR3 length: 13 amino acids. V lost 5 bases to trimming and J lost 6 bases, with 11 bases between them. Germline V gene lookup returns CDR1 SGHTA and CDR2 FQGNSA. CDR3 sequence reads: CASSPGAGQPQHF. The CDR3 coding sequence is TGTGCCAGCAGCCCCGGGGCGGGTCAGCCCCAGCATTTT.

The chain combines TRBV12-3 or TRBV12-4 with TRBJ1-1, with D perhaps matching TRBD1 (5 bases). The CDR3 spans 14 residues. V was cut by 1 base and J by 4 bases, with 10 bases left in between. CDR3 residues: CASSLVAQGTEAFF. DNA for the CDR3: TGTGCCAGCAGTTTAGTGGCGCAGGGCACTGAAGCTTTCTTT.

The sample holds many counts of this clonotype. The rearrangement links TRBV20-1 to TRBJ1-3; D perhaps matches TRBD1 (5 bases). V was clipped by 4 bases and J by 2 bases, with 15 bases between them. CDR1 and CDR2 (germline): DFQATT, SNEGSKA (reference sequence). The CDR3 has 15 amino acids. This chain's CDR3 is CSATDIEFTGNTIYF. CDR3 nucleotide sequence: TGCAGTGCTACGGACATCGAATTTACTGGAAACACCATATATTTT.

This clonotype was detected only a few times. The chain uses TRBV15 and TRBJ1-3, with D uncertain. CDR1 and CDR2 (germline): LNHNV, YYDKDF (reference sequence). The CDR3 has 17 amino acids. V gave up 0 bases and J gave up 0 bases, with 12 bases separating them. The CDR3 DNA follows: TGTGCCACCAGCAGAGATGGTTTGGCGGGCTCTGGAAACACCATATATTTT. Translating gives CATSRDGLAGSGNTIYF.

This clonotype was recorded a few times. This sequence joins TRBV7-2 and TRBJ2-1, with D unclear. Between the trimmed V and J ends, which lost 3 bases and 10 bases, there was a span of 10 bases. CDR1 is SGHTA, CDR2 FQGNSA, per germline. This CDR3 is built from 12 residues. The DNA of the CDR3 is TGTGCCAGCAGCTTCGGTTTTCGAGAGCAGTTCTTC. As protein: CASSFGFREQFF.

DNA for the CDR3: TGTGCCAGCAGCTCGAGAGGCGGGGAAGCTTTCTTT. Translation gives CASSSRGGEAFF. The rearrangement links TRBV7-3 to TRBJ1-1; D call uncertain. Trimming took 4 bases from V and 8 from J, leaving 11 bases between them. The germline V gene encodes CDR1 SGHTA and CDR2 FQGTGA. CDR3 size: 12 residues.

The chain carries TRBV5-1 and TRBJ2-5; D is undetermined. Between the trimmed V and J ends, which lost 4 bases and 5 bases, there was a span of 12 bases. This CDR3 is built from 13 residues. CDR1 is SGHRS and CDR2 is YFSETQ in the germline V gene. The CDR3 sequence is CASSAGIVETQYF. Here the CDR3 DNA reads TGCGCCAGCAGCGCAGGAATAGTGGAGACCCAGTACTTC.

This clonotype was counted between two and nine times. V is TRBV29-1 and J is TRBJ2-1; 10 bases align to TRBD2. This CDR3 contains 14 residues. The junction had 8 bases not matched to a gene; V was cut back by 7 bases and J by 5 bases. Looked up from germline, CDR1 is SQVTM and CDR2 is ANQGSEA. CDR3 sequence: CSGGQTSGNNEQFF. As DNA, the CDR3 is TGCAGCGGGGGGCAAACTAGCGGGAACAATGAGCAGTTCTTC.

This chain links TRBV20-1 with TRBJ1-2; the D is unclear. V lost 3 bases to trimming and J lost 3 bases, with 8 bases between them. Germline-derived CDR1 and CDR2 are DFQATT and SNEGSKA (reference sequence). The CDR3 runs 12 residues. The CDR3 loop reads CSASNRDYGYTF. CDR3 bases: TGCAGTGCTAGTAATCGAGACTATGGCTACACCTTC.

This clonotype occurred many times. The chain has TRBV2 and TRBJ1-1; no definite D call. Germline V gene sequence: CDR1 SNHLY, CDR2 FYNNEI. The CDR3 contains 12 residues. V was clipped by 4 bases and J by 1 base, with 4 bases between them. The CDR3 loop reads CASSGRNTEAFF. The DNA for the CDR3 is TGTGCCAGCAGTGGACGGAACACTGAAGCTTTCTTT.

This clonotype was counted a few times. The junction differs from germline at one of its ends, possibly a read error. V and J are TRBV24-1 and TRBJ2-2; 8 nucleotides match TRBD1. This CDR3 has 15 residues. CDR1 KGHDR and CDR2 SFDVKD come from the germline V gene. The CDR3 sequence is CATRVGQGGTRELFF. In DNA, the CDR3 is TGTGCCACCCGAGTCGGACAGGGTGGCACCCGGGAGCTGTTTTTT.

J is TRBJ2-1 and V is TRBV5-4, with TRBD1 matching over 7 bases. This CDR3 contains 15 residues. Trimming at V came to 1 base and at J to 3 bases, leaving 4 bases not matched to a gene. Germline-derived CDR1 and CDR2 are SGHNT and YYREEE (reference sequence). The CDR3 loop is CASSLNQGVYNEQFF. The CDR3 DNA sequence: TGTGCCAGCAGCTTGAATCAGGGGGTCTACAATGAGCAGTTCTTC.

At least ten counts were recorded for this clonotype. The chain couples TRBV14 to TRBJ2-5; D gene ambiguous. V was cut by 0 bases and J by 0 bases, with 8 bases left in between. CDR1 and CDR2 from the germline V gene are SGHDN and FVKESK. There are 15 residues in the CDR3. CDR3 DNA sequence: TGTGCCAGCAGCCAAGATAGAGTATACCAAGAGACCCAGTACTTC. It specifies CASSQDRVYQETQYF.

This clonotype was detected only a few times. The gene calls are TRBV5-1 and TRBJ1-4; D unclear. With 0 bases removed from V and 4 bases from J, the gap between germline ends came to 7 bases. Germline CDR1 is SGHRS and CDR2 is YFSETQ. CDR3 length: 14 residues. The CDR3 coding sequence is TGCGCCAGCAGCTTGGTTGCGGGTAATGAAAAACTGTTTTTT. It is translated as CASSLVAGNEKLFF.